The present T cell receptor beta chain was sequenced within a study of T cell responses to AZD1222 COVID-19 vaccine. Study conclusions and caveats: Elevations in Spike-specific TCR breadth and depth followed administration of two AZD1222 doses.

Produced via immunoSEQ multiplex PCR; TCRdb's table is partial and in-frame only. The sample shows about 96,000 clones, 80% to 90% of them seen only once. There are 11 residues in the CDR3. Between the trimmed V and J ends, which lost 1 base and 7 bases, there was a span of 4 bases. CDR1 is SGHVS and CDR2 is FNYEAQ in the germline V gene. A remark on this clone: The antigen is unknown.

This specimen consisted of peripheral blood, obtained on day 0 of AZD1222 vaccination. The genes are TRBV7-6 and TRBJ2-5; no firm D call. The clonotype originates from an adult in good health. CDR3 coding DNA: TGTGCCAGCAGCTTAGAGGCGACCCAGTACTTC. Translated: CASSLEATQYF.